The entry that follows covers one T cell receptor (beta chain) sequence. This entry belongs to a study of blood T cell repertoires in COVID-19. The overall study: Samples of COVID-19 (acute and convalescent) were obtained from the United States, Italy and Spain. PBMCs, B-cell-depleted T cells, or T cells provided the cDNA or gDNA that made up the material.

Original handling: How many nucleated cells were present was estimated from reference gene primer amplification. Produced via immunoSEQ multiplex PCR; TCRdb's table is partial and in-frame only. V, J and clone size are taken as reported in that table, and D and trimming were inferred from the DNA itself. The data contain around 19,000 clones, more than 85% of them singletons. Germline V gene lookup returns CDR1 MDHEN and CDR2 SYDVKM. Trimming removed 3 bases at V and 1 base at J, with 11 bases between. The CDR3 has 15 residues. The receptor was isolated from a human donor in a cohort sampled during active COVID-19. The V call is TRBV28, the J call TRBJ2-3, with no clear D. Sequencing input: peripheral blood. This CDR3 is CASSFLPTGTDTQYF. The CDR3 DNA reads as TGTGCCAGCAGTTTTCTCCCCACAGGCACAGATACGCAGTATTTT.